Below, one T cell receptor beta chain is given with its context. This clone's antigen is unknown. Per-base quality was not reported, and no clone a single base away is much larger than it. The donors belonged to the validation cohort of 90 to 150 subjects, which was separate from the roughly 670-subject first cohort. Library preparation employed the immunoSEQ multiplex PCR assay. Per the authors' processing: A statistical classification framework was built for diagnosing cytomegalovirus status from the catalog of TCR beta chain sequences. The immuneACCESS repertoire file appears here via TCRdb, limited to in-frame rearrangements. These files lack a portion of the clones; in checked studies, under half of the deficit traces to unresolved V genes, and the cause of the others is not known. That table furnishes V, J and clone size, whereas the DNA furnished D and trimming. The sample data list under 200,000 clones, and approximately 96% of these were observed just once. In total, the top ten clones hold more than 0.7% of the sample.

The sample originates from a study of cytomegalovirus exposure and HLA in healthy donors (dated by TCRdb to about 2017). About the investigation overall: According to a later analysis, one platform produced both the 110 or so validation repertoires and the 666 repertoires of the first cohort. The study aimed to test whether cataloging public T cell receptors could reveal signatures of past pathogen exposure. Besides the first cohort of hundreds of subjects, a separate validation cohort made up of some 110 different subjects was used. The study combined high-throughput TCR immunosequencing, statistical association of individual TCRs with disease status, and machine learning to predict cytomegalovirus infection status. General conclusions and limits of the study: A later analysis had no HLA typing for the validation cohort, so co-occurrence there was scored across all 130 or so repertoires. According to the authors, the approach could potentially be generalized to other disease states and immunological phenotypes. In a later analysis, TCRs clustered in the first cohort were found to also tend to co-occur in the 130 or so validation repertoires, with around 94% of cluster scores above 0. Three of the identified cytomegalovirus-associated TCR beta chains were confirmed in vitro to be specific for cytomegalovirus antigens. Most TCR sequences were seen in very few donors, while some public TCRs were found in many individuals. The study gave a list of 150 to 200 TCR beta chains associated with cytomegalovirus. The classifier was reported to diagnose cytomegalovirus status with high specificity and sensitivity in both the original and validation cohorts.

The CDR3 measures 16 amino acids from cysteine to phenylalanine. The DNA shown is the 48-base CDR3, in frame from base 1. The chain employs TRBV21-1 and TRBJ2-5; TRBD2 is the table's D call and was not checked against the DNA. TRBV21-1 is a pseudogene segment. The specimen was PBMCs. The sequence derives from a woman under 30 in good health and CMV-seronegative. The CDR3 protein: CASSSTGTKDQETQYF. Here is the DNA: TGTGCCAGCAGCAGCACAGGGACTAAGGACCAAGAGACCCAGTACTTC.